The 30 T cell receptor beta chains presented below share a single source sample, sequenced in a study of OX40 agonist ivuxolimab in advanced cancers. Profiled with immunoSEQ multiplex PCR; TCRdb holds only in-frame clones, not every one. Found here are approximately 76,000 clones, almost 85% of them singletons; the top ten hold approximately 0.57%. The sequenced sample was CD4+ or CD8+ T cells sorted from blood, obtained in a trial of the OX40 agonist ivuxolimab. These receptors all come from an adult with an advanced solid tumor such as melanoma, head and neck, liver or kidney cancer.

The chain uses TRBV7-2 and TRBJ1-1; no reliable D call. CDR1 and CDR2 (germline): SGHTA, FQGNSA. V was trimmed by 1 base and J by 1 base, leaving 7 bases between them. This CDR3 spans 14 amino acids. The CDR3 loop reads CASSLDWQNTEAFF. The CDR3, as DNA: TGTGCCAGCAGCTTAGACTGGCAGAACACTGAAGCTTTCTTT.

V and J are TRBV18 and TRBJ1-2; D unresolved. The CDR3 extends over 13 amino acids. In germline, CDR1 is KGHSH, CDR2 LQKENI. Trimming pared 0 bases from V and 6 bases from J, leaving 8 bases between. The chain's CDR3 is CASSPPVLHGYTF. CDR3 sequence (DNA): TGTGCCAGCTCACCACCCGTCCTCCATGGCTACACCTTC.

Here the CDR3 reads CASSLAGPGGRAEAFF. CDR3 DNA sequence: TGTGCCAGCAGCTTAGCCGGTCCTGGGGGCAGGGCTGAAGCTTTCTTT. The chain is built from TRBV7-8 and TRBJ1-1; tentative D call: TRBD1 (6 bases). Trimming cost V 0 bases and J 6 bases, with 17 bases left between them. Germline V gene lookup returns CDR1 SGHVS and CDR2 FQNEAQ. The CDR3 length is 16 residues. The variable domain in full, with the rest retrieved from reference TRBV7-8 and TRBJ1-1, is GAGVSQSPRYKVAKRGQDVALRCDPISGHVSLFWYQQALGQGPEFLTYFQNEAQLDKSGLPSDRFFAERPEGSVSTLKIQRTQQEDSAVYLCASSLAGPGGRAEAFFGQGTRLTVV.

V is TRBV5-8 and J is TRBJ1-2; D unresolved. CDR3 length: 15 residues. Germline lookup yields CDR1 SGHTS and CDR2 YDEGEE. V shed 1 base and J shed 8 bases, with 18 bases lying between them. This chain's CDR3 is CASSLWFLFMGGYTF. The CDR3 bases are TGTGCCAGCAGCTTGTGGTTTCTCTTCATGGGGGGCTACACCTTC. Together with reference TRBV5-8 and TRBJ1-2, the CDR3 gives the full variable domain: EAGVTQSPTHLIKTRGQQATLRCSPISGHTSVYWYQQALGLGLQFLLWYDEGEERNRGNFPPRFSGRQFPNYSSELNVNALELEDSALYLCASSLWFLFMGGYTFGSGTRLTVV.

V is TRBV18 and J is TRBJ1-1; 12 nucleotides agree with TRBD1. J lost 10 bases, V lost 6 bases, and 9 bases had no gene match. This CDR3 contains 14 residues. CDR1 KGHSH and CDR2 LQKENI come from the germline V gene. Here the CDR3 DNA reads TGTGCCAGCTCGGAAGGGACAGGGGGCCTGGGAGCTTTCTTT. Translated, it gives CASSEGTGGLGAFF.

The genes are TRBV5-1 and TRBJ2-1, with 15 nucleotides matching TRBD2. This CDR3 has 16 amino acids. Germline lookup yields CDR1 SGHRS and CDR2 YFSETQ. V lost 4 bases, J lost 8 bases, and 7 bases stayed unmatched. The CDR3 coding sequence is TGCGCCAGCAGCAGGGGACTAGCGGGAGGCGGCGATGAGCAGTTCTTC. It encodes CASSRGLAGGGDEQFF.

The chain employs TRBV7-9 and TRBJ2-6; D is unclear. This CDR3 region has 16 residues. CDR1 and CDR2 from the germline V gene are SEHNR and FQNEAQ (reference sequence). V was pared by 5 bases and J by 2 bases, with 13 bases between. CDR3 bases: TGTGCCAGCAGCCTCCCCGCGGCCACTGGGGCCAACGTCCTGACTTTC. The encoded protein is CASSLPAATGANVLTF.

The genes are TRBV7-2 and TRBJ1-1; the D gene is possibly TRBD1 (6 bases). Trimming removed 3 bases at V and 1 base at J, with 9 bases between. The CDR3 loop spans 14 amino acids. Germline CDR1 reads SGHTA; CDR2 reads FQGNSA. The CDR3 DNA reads TGTGCCAGCAGCTTGCAGGGGACGAACACTGAAGCTTTCTTT. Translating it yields CASSLQGTNTEAFF.

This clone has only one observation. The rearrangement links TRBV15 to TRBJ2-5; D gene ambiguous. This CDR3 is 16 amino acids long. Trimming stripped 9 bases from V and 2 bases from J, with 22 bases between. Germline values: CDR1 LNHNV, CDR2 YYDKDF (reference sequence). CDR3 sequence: CATRGTAGILQETQYF. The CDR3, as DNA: TGTGCCACACGCGGAACAGCAGGCATACTTCAAGAGACCCAGTACTTC. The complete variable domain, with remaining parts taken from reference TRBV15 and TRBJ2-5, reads DAMVIQNPRYQVTQFGKPVTLSCSQTLNHNVMYWYQQKSSQAPKLLFHYYDKDFNNEADTPDNFQSRRPNTSFCFLDIRSPGLGDTAMYLCATRGTAGILQETQYFGPGTRLLVL.

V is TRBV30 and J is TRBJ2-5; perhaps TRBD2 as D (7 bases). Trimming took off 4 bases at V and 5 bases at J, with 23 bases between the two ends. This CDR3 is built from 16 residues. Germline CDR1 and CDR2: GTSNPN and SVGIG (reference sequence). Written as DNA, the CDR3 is TGTGCCTGGAAGAGGGTCGGAGGGGGGGAGAGGGAGACCCAGTACTTC. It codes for CAWKRVGGGERETQYF.

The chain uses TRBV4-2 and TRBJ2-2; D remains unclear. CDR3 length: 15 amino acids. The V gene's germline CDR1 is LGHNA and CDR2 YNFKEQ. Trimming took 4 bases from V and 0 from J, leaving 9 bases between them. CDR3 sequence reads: CASSPATTNTGELFF. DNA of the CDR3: TGTGCCAGCAGCCCGGCCACCACGAACACCGGGGAGCTGTTTTTT.

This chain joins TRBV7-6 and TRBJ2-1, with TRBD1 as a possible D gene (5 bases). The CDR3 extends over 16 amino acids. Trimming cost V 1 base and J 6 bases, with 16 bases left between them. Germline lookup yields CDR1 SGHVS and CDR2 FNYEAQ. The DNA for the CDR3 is TGTGCCAGCAGCTTAGAACTAAAGGGGTCTATCAATGAGCAGTTCTTC. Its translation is CASSLELKGSINEQFF.

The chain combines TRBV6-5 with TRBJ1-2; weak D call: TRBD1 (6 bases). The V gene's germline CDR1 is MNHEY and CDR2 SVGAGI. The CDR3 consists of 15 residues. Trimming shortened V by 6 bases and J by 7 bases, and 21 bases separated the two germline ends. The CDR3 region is CASRPAYGGASGYTF. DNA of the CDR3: TGTGCCAGCAGACCGGCCTATGGGGGGGCGAGTGGCTACACCTTC.

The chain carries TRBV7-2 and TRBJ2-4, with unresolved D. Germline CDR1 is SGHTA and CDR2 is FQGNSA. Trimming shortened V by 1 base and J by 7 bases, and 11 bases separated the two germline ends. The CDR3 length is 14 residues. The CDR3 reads CASSLDAIGNIQYF. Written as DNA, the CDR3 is TGTGCCAGCAGCTTAGATGCGATTGGGAACATTCAGTACTTC.

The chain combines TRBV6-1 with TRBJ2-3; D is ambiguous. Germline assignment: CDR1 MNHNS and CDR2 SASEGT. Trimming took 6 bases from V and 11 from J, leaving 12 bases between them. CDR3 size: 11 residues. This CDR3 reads CASRRVDWQYF. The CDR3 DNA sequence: TGTGCCAGCAGAAGGGTCGACTGGCAGTATTTT.

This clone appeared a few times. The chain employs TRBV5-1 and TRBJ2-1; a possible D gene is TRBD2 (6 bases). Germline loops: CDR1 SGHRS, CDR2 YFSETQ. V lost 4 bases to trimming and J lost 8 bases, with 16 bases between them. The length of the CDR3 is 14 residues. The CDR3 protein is CASSPPGLTDEQFF. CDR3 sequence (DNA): TGCGCCAGCAGCCCACCGGGACTCACCGATGAGCAGTTCTTC.

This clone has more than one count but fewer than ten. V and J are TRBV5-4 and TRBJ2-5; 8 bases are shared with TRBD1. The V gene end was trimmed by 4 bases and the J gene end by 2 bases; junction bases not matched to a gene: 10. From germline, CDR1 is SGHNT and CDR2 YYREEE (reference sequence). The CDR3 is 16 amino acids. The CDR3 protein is CASSPQGAGYQETQYF. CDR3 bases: TGTGCCAGCAGCCCTCAGGGGGCGGGATATCAAGAGACCCAGTACTTC.

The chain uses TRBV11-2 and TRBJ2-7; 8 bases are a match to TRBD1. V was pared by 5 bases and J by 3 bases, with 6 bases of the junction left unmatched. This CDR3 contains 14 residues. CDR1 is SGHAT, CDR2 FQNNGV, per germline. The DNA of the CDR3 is TGTGCCAGCAGCCAGGGGACAGGTCTCTACGAGCAGTACTTC. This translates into CASSQGTGLYEQYF.

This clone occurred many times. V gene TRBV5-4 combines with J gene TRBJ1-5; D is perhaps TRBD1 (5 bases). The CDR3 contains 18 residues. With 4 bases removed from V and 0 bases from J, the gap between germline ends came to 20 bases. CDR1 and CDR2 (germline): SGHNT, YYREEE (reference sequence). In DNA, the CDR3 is TGTGCCAGCAGCAGGAGGGGAGGGGCTGGTGATAGCAATCAGCCCCAGCATTTT. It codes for CASSRRGGAGDSNQPQHF.

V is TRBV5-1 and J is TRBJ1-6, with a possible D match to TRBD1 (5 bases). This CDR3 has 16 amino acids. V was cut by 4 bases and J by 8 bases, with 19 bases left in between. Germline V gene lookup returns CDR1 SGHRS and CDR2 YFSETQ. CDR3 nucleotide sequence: TGCGCCAGCAGCCTGGACAACCTAAGTGGTGATTCACCCCTCCACTTT. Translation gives CASSLDNLSGDSPLHF.

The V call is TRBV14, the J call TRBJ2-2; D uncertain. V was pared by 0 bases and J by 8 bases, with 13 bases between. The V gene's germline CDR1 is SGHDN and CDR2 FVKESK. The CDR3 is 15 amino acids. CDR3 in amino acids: CASSQDGLLTGELFF. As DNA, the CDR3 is TGTGCCAGCAGCCAAGATGGGCTCCTCACTGGGGAGCTGTTTTTT.

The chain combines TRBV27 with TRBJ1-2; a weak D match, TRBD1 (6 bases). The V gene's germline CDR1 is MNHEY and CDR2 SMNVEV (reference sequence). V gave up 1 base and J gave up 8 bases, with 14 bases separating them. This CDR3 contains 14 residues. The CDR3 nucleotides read TGTGCCAGCAGTTTATGGGAGGGGGGCGGAGGCTACACCTTC. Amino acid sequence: CASSLWEGGGGYTF.

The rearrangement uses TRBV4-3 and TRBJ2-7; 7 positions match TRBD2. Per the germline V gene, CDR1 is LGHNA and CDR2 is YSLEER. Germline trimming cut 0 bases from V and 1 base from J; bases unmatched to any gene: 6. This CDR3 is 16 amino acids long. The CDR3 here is CASSQDWEGPSYEQYF. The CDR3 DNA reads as TGCGCCAGCAGCCAAGATTGGGAGGGGCCTTCCTACGAGCAGTACTTC.

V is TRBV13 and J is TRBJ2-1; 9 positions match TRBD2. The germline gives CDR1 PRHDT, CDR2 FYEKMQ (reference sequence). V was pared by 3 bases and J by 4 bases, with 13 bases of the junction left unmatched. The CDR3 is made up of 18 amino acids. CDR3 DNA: TGTGCCAGCAGCTTTCGGCGGGGGGGCCCTCCGCGATACAATGAGCAGTTCTTC. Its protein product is CASSFRRGGPPRYNEQFF.

The CDR3 region is CASREQGGTQYF. CDR3 coding DNA: TGTGCCAGCAGAGAACAGGGGGGGACCCAGTACTTC. This sequence joins TRBV2 and TRBJ2-5; TRBD1 aligns across 8 bases. This CDR3 comprises 12 residues. The J segment lost 7 bases and the V segment lost 6 bases, leaving 4 bases of the junction unmatched. Germline-derived CDR1 and CDR2 are SNHLY and FYNNEI.

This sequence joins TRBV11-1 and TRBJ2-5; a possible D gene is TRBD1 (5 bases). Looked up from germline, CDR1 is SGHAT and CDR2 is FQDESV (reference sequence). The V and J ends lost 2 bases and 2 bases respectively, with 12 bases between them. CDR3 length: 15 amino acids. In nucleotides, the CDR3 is TGTGCCAGCAGCTTATCGACAGTCCAACAAGAGACCCAGTACTTC. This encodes CASSLSTVQQETQYF. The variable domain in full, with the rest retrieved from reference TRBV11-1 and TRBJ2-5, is EAEVAQSPRYKITEKSQAVAFWCDPISGHATLYWYRQILGQGPELLVQFQDESVVDDSQLPKDRFSAERLKGVDSTLKIQPAELGDSAMYLCASSLSTVQQETQYFGPGTRLLVL.

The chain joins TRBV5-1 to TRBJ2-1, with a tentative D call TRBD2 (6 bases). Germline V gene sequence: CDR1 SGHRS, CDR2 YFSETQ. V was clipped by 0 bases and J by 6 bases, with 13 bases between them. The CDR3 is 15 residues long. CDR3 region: CASSLAPGDLNEQFF. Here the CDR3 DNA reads TGCGCCAGCAGCTTGGCTCCGGGAGATCTCAATGAGCAGTTCTTC.

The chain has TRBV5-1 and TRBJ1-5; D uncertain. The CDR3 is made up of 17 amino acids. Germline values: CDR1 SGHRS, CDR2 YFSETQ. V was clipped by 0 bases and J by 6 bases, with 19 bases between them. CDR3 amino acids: CASSLDGRAGDAQPQHF. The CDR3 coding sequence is TGCGCCAGCAGCTTGGACGGCCGTGCGGGAGACGCTCAGCCCCAGCATTTT.

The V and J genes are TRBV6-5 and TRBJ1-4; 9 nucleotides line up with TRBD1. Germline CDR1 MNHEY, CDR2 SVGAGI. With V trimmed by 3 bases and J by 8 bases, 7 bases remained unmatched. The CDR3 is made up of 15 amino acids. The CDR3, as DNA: TGTGCCAGCAGTTATGGGGACAGGGTGGTCGAAAAACTGTTTTTT. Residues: CASSYGDRVVEKLFF.

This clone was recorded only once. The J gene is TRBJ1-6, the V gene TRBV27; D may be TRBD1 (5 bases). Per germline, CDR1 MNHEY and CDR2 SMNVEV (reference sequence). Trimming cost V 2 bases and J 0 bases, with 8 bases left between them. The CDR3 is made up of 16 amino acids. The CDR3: CASSLQGSSYNSPLHF. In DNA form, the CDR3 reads TGTGCCAGCAGTTTACAGGGCAGCTCCTATAATTCACCCCTCCACTTT.